The 12 T cell receptor beta chains reported below all come from one sample, sequenced in a study of blood T cell repertoires in COVID-19. Profiling relied on immunoSEQ multiplex PCR, and the TCRdb table lists in-frame clones only, not all of them. The sample comprises 250,000 to 300,000 clones, around 80% of which are singletons, and approximately 4.3% rests with the top ten. The source material was PBMCs or T cells enriched from blood (not recorded which). These receptors came from a young man with acute COVID-19.

The V call is TRBV18, the J call TRBJ1-6, with TRBD1 matching over 10 bases. The CDR3 runs 15 residues. With 3 bases clipped from V and 4 bases from J, the junction kept 0 bases outside the gene matches. Germline values: CDR1 KGHSH, CDR2 LQKENI. The CDR3 DNA reads as TGTGCCAGCTCACCGGGACAGGGGTATAATTCACCCCTCCACTTT. This translates into CASSPGQGYNSPLHF.

This sequence joins TRBV18 and TRBJ1-5, with a tentative D call TRBD1 (6 bases). Trimming cost V 6 bases and J 0 bases, with 15 bases left between them. The CDR3 contains 16 residues. Germline assignment: CDR1 KGHSH and CDR2 LQKENI. The CDR3 sequence: CASSFKDRISNQPQHF. For the CDR3, the DNA is TGTGCCAGCTCTTTCAAGGACAGAATTAGCAATCAGCCCCAGCATTTT.

The V call is TRBV4-3, the J call TRBJ2-3; D gene unclear. V dropped 1 base and J dropped 1 base, with 9 bases sitting between them. This CDR3 region has 15 residues. CDR1 and CDR2 (germline): LGHNA, YSLEER. Here the CDR3 reads CASSQGVTRTDTQYF. The CDR3 DNA is TGCGCCAGCAGCCAAGGGGTGACTCGCACAGATACGCAGTATTTT.

The rearrangement links TRBV12-5 to TRBJ1-1, with D unresolved. CDR1 LGHNT and CDR2 FRNRAP come from the germline V gene. V was trimmed by 7 bases and J by 3 bases, leaving 15 bases between them. The CDR3 totals 14 residues. The CDR3, as DNA: TGTGCTAGTGCCGTCGCCCCAACTGACACTGAAGCTTTCTTT. Protein product: CASAVAPTDTEAFF.

The table lists this clone with a count of one. V and J are TRBV28 and TRBJ1-5; 7 bases are a match to TRBD1. The CDR3 has 16 amino acids. The germline V gene encodes CDR1 MDHEN and CDR2 SYDVKM. The trim removed 6 bases at V and 2 bases at J, leaving 10 bases unmatched. The CDR3 here is CASSDAQGYGNQPQHF. The CDR3 coding sequence is TGTGCCAGCAGCGATGCACAGGGGTATGGCAATCAGCCCCAGCATTTT. Combining the CDR3 with reference TRBV28 and TRBJ1-5 gives the whole variable domain DVKVTQSSRYLVKRTGEKVFLECVQDMDHENMFWYRQDPGLGLRLIYFSYDVKMKEKGDIPEGYSVSREKKERFSLILESASTNQTSMYLCASSDAQGYGNQPQHFGDGTRLSIL.

This chain uses TRBV5-1 with TRBJ2-5; a possible D gene is TRBD2 (5 bases). Germline CDR1 SGHRS, CDR2 YFSETQ. The ends were cut back, 7 bases at V and 2 bases at J, with 6 bases in the middle. CDR3 length equals 11 residues. The CDR3 sequence: CASRGQETQYF. CDR3 DNA sequence: TGCGCCAGCCGGGGTCAAGAGACCCAGTACTTC.

The chain uses TRBV11-3 and TRBJ2-3; 11 nucleotides line up with TRBD2. The germline gives CDR1 SGHNT, CDR2 YENEEA. The CDR3 loop spans 17 amino acids. J was trimmed by 4 bases and V by 2 bases; bases with no gene match: 8. The CDR3 DNA reads as TGTGCCAGCAGCTTACGACTAGCGGGAACGGGAGCAGATACGCAGTATTTT. Amino acids: CASSLRLAGTGADTQYF.

The rearrangement uses TRBV5-1 and TRBJ1-1, with TRBD1 as a possible D gene (5 bases). Germline CDR1 SGHRS, CDR2 YFSETQ. V lost 6 bases and J lost 0, with 15 bases in between. This CDR3 region has 15 residues. CDR3 amino acids: CASMAQGGLNTEAFF. The CDR3 nucleotides read TGCGCCAGCATGGCTCAGGGAGGGCTGAACACTGAAGCTTTCTTT.

This sequence joins TRBV5-1 and TRBJ2-6; 8 bases match TRBD1. Unmatched junction bases numbered 14, after V lost 3 bases and J lost 0 bases. CDR3 length: 20 amino acids. Germline CDR1 is SGHRS and CDR2 is YFSETQ. CDR3 in DNA: TGCGCCAGCAGCTCGGATACGGACAGGGCTTCGTTCTCTGGGGCCAACGTCCTGACTTTC. It specifies CASSSDTDRASFSGANVLTF. The whole variable domain, filled in from reference TRBV5-1 and TRBJ2-6, reads KAGVTQTPRYLIKTRGQQVTLSCSPISGHRSVSWYQQTPGQGLQFLFEYFSETQRNKGNFPGRFSGRQFSNSRSEMNVSTLELGDSALYLCASSSDTDRASFSGANVLTFGAGSRLTVL.

The chain combines TRBV21-1 with TRBJ2-1; the listed D gene, TRBD2, was not tested against the DNA. TRBV21-1 is termed a pseudogene. This CDR3 has 15 amino acids. As DNA, the CDR3 is TGTGCCAGCAGCAAAGATGGTAGCGAGCACAATGAGCAGTTCTTC. The encoded protein is CASSKDGSEHNEQFF.

This rearrangement joins TRBV14 to TRBJ1-1, with 8 bases identical to TRBD1. The CDR3 loop spans 15 amino acids. Germline V gene data show CDR1 as SGHDN and CDR2 as FVKESK. Trimming at V came to 3 bases and at J to 9 bases, leaving 12 bases not matched to a gene. CDR3 sequence reads: CASSHRGGTGSQAFF. The CDR3 DNA follows: TGTGCCAGCAGCCACCGAGGCGGGACAGGCAGCCAAGCTTTCTTT.

The chain couples TRBV6-1 to TRBJ2-7, with D unclear. Looked up from germline, CDR1 is MNHNS and CDR2 is SASEGT. The CDR3 runs 14 residues. Trimming cost V 0 bases and J 4 bases, with 10 bases left between them. The CDR3 protein is CASSEAFAAYEQYV. In DNA form, the CDR3 reads TGTGCCAGCAGTGAAGCGTTCGCGGCGTACGAGCAGTACGTC.